Presented here are 20 T cell receptor beta chains from one specimen sequenced in a study of identical twins. In TCRdb, the 5' RACE reads were re-called with MiXCR into one record per CDR3 protein. The sample yields approximately 700,000 distinct CDR3 sequences, 18% seen once. These same records also appear under a second study, on T cells expressing NK-cell markers.

Sequencing was performed on PBMCs. All receptors derive from a woman younger than 35 in good health.

The chain joins TRBV11-3 to TRBJ2-1; no clear D. The CDR3 runs 15 residues. Germline V gene data show CDR1 as SGHNT and CDR2 as YENEEA. Trimming stripped 5 bases from V and 2 bases from J, with 13 bases between. CDR3 residues: CASSPSGVTYNEQFF. In nucleotides, the CDR3 is TGTGCCAGCAGCCCGTCCGGAGTGACCTACAATGAGCAGTTCTTC.

The V and J genes are TRBV27 and TRBJ2-2, with D uncertain. The V gene lost 3 bases and the J gene lost 7 bases, with 6 bases spanning the gap. Per the germline V gene, CDR1 is MNHEY and CDR2 is SMNVEV (reference sequence). CDR3 length: 12 amino acids. CDR3 coding DNA: TGTGCCAGCAGTTTCCTGGGCGGGGAGCTGTTTTTT. Translated, it gives CASSFLGGELFF.

This clonotype was counted ten times or more. The CDR3 bases are TGTGCCAGCAGCCCCGGGACTAGCGGATTCACAGATACGCAGTATTTT. This gives the protein CASSPGTSGFTDTQYF. The V call is TRBV13, the J call TRBJ2-3; 11 bases line up with TRBD2. Germline assignment: CDR1 PRHDT and CDR2 FYEKMQ (reference sequence). The CDR3 has 16 amino acids. Trimming cost V 5 bases and J 2 bases; bases outside gene matches: 6.

There are a few counts of this clonotype. The J gene is TRBJ2-3, the V gene TRBV12-3 or TRBV12-4, with TRBD1 identical over 9 bases. V gave up 6 bases and J gave up 7 bases; unmatched junction bases: 11. This CDR3 region has 15 residues. Written as DNA, the CDR3 is TGTGCCAGCAGAGATACAGGGGGCATTTGGAATACGCAGTATTTT. Translating gives CASRDTGGIWNTQYF.

The gene calls are TRBV25-1 and TRBJ2-1; 8 nucleotides align to TRBD2. The CDR3 contains 15 residues. The J segment lost 7 bases and the V segment lost 4 bases, leaving 9 bases of the junction unmatched. Germline lookup yields CDR1 MGHDK and CDR2 SYGVNS. The CDR3 sequence is CASSGLTSARNEQFF. The CDR3 DNA sequence: TGTGCCAGCAGTGGCCTGACTAGCGCCCGTAATGAGCAGTTCTTC. The full variable domain, with the rest looked up from reference TRBV25-1 and TRBJ2-1, is EADIYQTPRYLVIGTGKKITLECSQTMGHDKMYWYQQDPGMELHLIHYSYGVNSTEKGDLSSESTVSRIRTEHFPLTLESARPSHTSQYLCASSGLTSARNEQFFGPGTRLTVL.

The genes are TRBV6-5 and TRBJ1-2; the match to TRBD1 covers 7 bases. The CDR3 covers 15 residues. The V and J ends lost 3 bases and 6 bases, in that order; junction bases with no gene match: 10. CDR1 MNHEY and CDR2 SVGAGI come from the germline V gene. CDR3 amino acids: CASSYRRGSGDGYTF. CDR3 in DNA: TGTGCCAGCAGTTATCGCAGGGGGTCGGGGGATGGCTACACCTTC.

This clonotype was observed a handful of times. The chain employs TRBV7-2 and TRBJ1-2; D is unresolved. Germline V gene data show CDR1 as SGHTA and CDR2 as FQGNSA. This CDR3 comprises 14 residues. Trimming took 2 bases from V and 2 from J, leaving 9 bases between them. CDR3 loop: CASSLFPGNYGYTF. CDR3 coding DNA: TGTGCCAGCAGCTTATTCCCGGGGAACTATGGCTACACCTTC.

The chain employs TRBV7-2 and TRBJ2-2; D gene unclear. The CDR3 length is 15 residues. Germline V gives CDR1 SGHTA, CDR2 FQGNSA. V gave up 0 bases and J gave up 3 bases, with 8 bases separating them. In DNA, the CDR3 is TGTGCCAGCAGCTTAGCTGCCGGCTACACCGGGGAGCTGTTTTTT. It specifies CASSLAAGYTGELFF.

This clonotype was detected many times. The V and J genes are TRBV20-1 and TRBJ2-5, with TRBD1 matching 11 bases. CDR3 length: 14 residues. Trimming at V came to 0 bases and at J to 7 bases, leaving 4 bases not matched to a gene. Germline-derived CDR1 and CDR2 are DFQATT and SNEGSKA (reference sequence). CDR3 amino acids: CSARDWGQGGTQYF. For the CDR3, the DNA is TGCAGTGCTAGAGATTGGGGACAGGGGGGGACCCAGTACTTC.

The chain recombines TRBV27 with TRBJ2-1, with TRBD1 matching 7 bases. The V and J ends lost 5 bases and 3 bases, in that order; junction bases with no gene match: 4. This CDR3 contains 14 residues. Germline lookup yields CDR1 MNHEY and CDR2 SMNVEV (reference sequence). The CDR3 DNA follows: TGTGCCAGCAGTAAGGACAGGAACTACAATGAGCAGTTCTTC. Translated, it gives CASSKDRNYNEQFF.

The chain carries TRBV12-3 or TRBV12-4 and TRBJ2-1; TRBD2 matches at 12 bases. The CDR3 loop spans 16 amino acids. The trim removed 6 bases at V and 4 bases at J, leaving 7 bases unmatched. The chain's CDR3 is CASSRPSGRAYNEQFF. The CDR3, as DNA: TGTGCCAGCAGCAGACCTAGCGGGAGGGCGTACAATGAGCAGTTCTTC.

This clonotype has at least ten counts. The V and J genes are TRBV3-1 and TRBJ2-4, with D possibly matching TRBD2 (5 bases). V lost 1 base and J lost 0, with 16 bases in between. Per germline, CDR1 LGHDT and CDR2 YNNKEL (reference sequence). The CDR3 contains 18 residues. The CDR3 region is CASSQGFGETLAKNIQYF. DNA of the CDR3: TGTGCCAGCAGCCAAGGATTCGGGGAAACCTTAGCCAAAAACATTCAGTACTTC. Looking up the rest from reference TRBV3-1 and TRBJ2-4 gives the full variable domain: DTAVSQTPKYLVTQMGNDKSIKCEQNLGHDTMYWYKQDSKKFLKIMFSYNNKELIINETVPNRFSPKSPDKAHLNLHINSLELGDSAVYFCASSQGFGETLAKNIQYFGAGTRLSVL.

A few counts support this clonotype. The V gene is TRBV7-2, the J gene TRBJ1-3, with D hard to call. Trimming removed 1 base from V and 4 bases from J, with 8 bases in between. Germline V CDR1 and CDR2: SGHTA, FQGNSA. There are 14 residues in the CDR3. CDR3 sequence: CASSLVALGNTIYF. In nucleotides, the CDR3 is TGTGCCAGCAGCTTAGTAGCGCTAGGAAACACCATATATTTT.

The chain carries TRBV5-1 and TRBJ2-7; D possibly corresponds to TRBD2 (5 bases). The CDR3 is made up of 13 amino acids. Trimming cost V 4 bases and J 7 bases, with 15 bases left between them. Germline CDR1 SGHRS, CDR2 YFSETQ. The CDR3 region has the DNA TGCGCCAGCAGCACTCTAGCCTCGGAAGAGCAGTACTTC. Amino acid sequence: CASSTLASEEQYF.

The chain is built from TRBV28 and TRBJ1-1, with 11 bases aligning to TRBD1. V trimming: 2 bases; J trimming: 8 bases; junction bases outside the gene matches: 7. CDR3 length equals 15 residues. CDR1 and CDR2 (germline): MDHEN, SYDVKM. The CDR3 nucleotides read TGTGCCAGCAGTTTAGCCGGGACAGGGGGTCCCGAAGCTTTCTTT. It is translated as CASSLAGTGGPEAFF.

Ten or more counts support this clonotype. The chain couples TRBV6-5 to TRBJ1-1; D might be TRBD1 (5 bases). The V end was cut by 1 base, the J end by 4 bases, with 13 bases between. CDR3 length: 15 amino acids. Per the germline V gene, CDR1 is MNHEY and CDR2 is SVGAGI. The CDR3 DNA reads TGTGCCAGCAGTTACTTCAGGGCGGCAGGCACTGAAGCTTTCTTT. As protein: CASSYFRAAGTEAFF.

The chain combines TRBV7-2 with TRBJ2-1; 8 bases align to TRBD2. J lost 6 bases, V lost 6 bases, and 7 bases had no gene match. The CDR3 runs to 14 residues. The germline V gene has CDR1 SGHTA and CDR2 FQGNSA. This chain's CDR3 is CASRSTGGPNEQFF. DNA of the CDR3: TGTGCCAGCAGAAGCACGGGGGGGCCCAATGAGCAGTTCTTC. The full variable domain, completed using reference TRBV7-2 and TRBJ2-1, is GAGVSQSPSNKVTEKGKDVELRCDPISGHTALYWYRQSLGQGLEFLIYFQGNSAPDKSGLPSDRFSAERTGGSVSTLTIQRTQQEDSAVYLCASRSTGGPNEQFFGPGTRLTVL.

The chain combines TRBV19 with TRBJ2-4, with 9 positions matching TRBD1. There are 14 residues in the CDR3. V dropped 6 bases and J dropped 8; count of bases not matched to a gene: 8. CDR1 LNHDA and CDR2 SQIVND come from the germline V gene (reference sequence). The CDR3 is CASRPGTGFHIQYF. The CDR3 DNA reads TGTGCCAGTAGGCCCGGGACAGGGTTCCACATTCAGTACTTC.

This clonotype occurred a few times. This chain joins TRBV20-1 and TRBJ2-2; D perhaps matches TRBD1 (6 bases). Trimming cost V 6 bases and J 10 bases, with 15 bases left between them. The length of the CDR3 is 12 residues. Germline V gene data show CDR1 as DFQATT and CDR2 as SNEGSKA (reference sequence). The CDR3 loop reads CSAGTGLEELFF. As DNA, the CDR3 is TGCAGTGCGGGCACAGGGTTGGAGGAGCTGTTTTTT.

The chain has TRBV7-6 and TRBJ2-2; the match to TRBD2 covers 8 bases. CDR3 length: 15 residues. In germline, CDR1 is SGHVS, CDR2 FNYEAQ. Losses at the gene ends were 8 bases for V and 5 bases for J; bases not matched to a gene: 10. The CDR3, as DNA: TGTGCCAGCGGGCCAGCGGGAGTTCGAACCGGGGAGCTGTTTTTT. Residues: CASGPAGVRTGELFF. The variable domain in full, completed from reference TRBV7-6 and TRBJ2-2, reads GAGVSQSPRYKVTKRGQDVALRCDPISGHVSLYWYRQALGQGPEFLTYFNYEAQQDKSGLPNDRFSAERPEGSISTLTIQRTEQRDSAMYRCASGPAGVRTGELFFGEGSRLTVL.